This record looks at one T cell receptor beta chain sequence and its context. These data are taken from a study of blood T cells in healthy people across ages. CDR1 is SQVTM and CDR2 is ANQGSEA in the germline V gene. V lost 7 bases to trimming and J lost 5 bases, with 12 bases between them. The CDR3 covers 11 residues. Together with a sample-barcoded 5' primer, a J-beta primer mix was included in a second PCR lasting roughly 6 to 12 cycles. TCRdb called the 5' RACE reads again in MiXCR, with one record for every CDR3 protein. The sample has more than 750,000 distinct CDR3 sequences; 25% to 35% are singletons. These data were also reused for a study on T cells of mothers and their children. That work contributes: Sample barcodes plus 2-4 random nucleotides came from the M1S primer.

Sequenced sample: blood. This TCR was sampled from a woman in her forties in good health. This rearrangement joins TRBV29-1 to TRBJ2-7; tentative D call: TRBD2 (6 bases). CDR3 coding DNA: TGCAGCGGTCTTCGGGGGAACGAGCAGTACTTC. This gives the protein CSGLRGNEQYF.